This T cell receptor (beta chain) originates from a study of T cell repertoires in cytomegalovirus infection. Study details: Based on public TCR beta signatures, there were indications of CMV infection and of a matching HLA type.

V was clipped by 2 bases and J by 7 bases, with 12 bases between them. The CDR3 extends over 14 amino acids. Germline CDR1 is SGHDN and CDR2 is FVKESK. This clonotype was seen a handful of times. The antigen remains undetermined. TCRdb reanalysed the reads using MiXCR and keeps one entry per CDR3 protein. The repertoire holds around 550,000 distinct CDR3 sequences, approximately 26% seen once, with around 13% in the top ten. General observations from the study: It was HLA-C-restricted CMV-specific TCR beta clonotypes that dominated the response ex vivo. Pooled public TCR beta family frequency picked out CMV carriers with the relevant HLA.

The sequenced material came from PBMCs. The chain couples TRBV14 to TRBJ2-1, with D possibly TRBD2 on 6 matching bases. The TCR comes from a human donor in good health (CMV status not recorded). Some clones in this sample may be carry-over from other donors' samples. In nucleotides, the CDR3 is TGTGCCAGCAGCCAACGGGACTGGAAGAATGAGCAGTTCTTC. Amino acid sequence: CASSQRDWKNEQFF.